This TCR beta chain derives from a study of type 1 regulatory T cells. On the study more broadly: T-allo10 is a Tr1-enriched, alloantigen-specific CD4 T cell product made in vitro. Study-level results: Compared with non-Tr1 cells, Tr1 cells showed a narrower TCR repertoire.

This clonotype was counted only a few times. Its antigen is unknown. The V gene's germline CDR1 is SQVTM and CDR2 ANQGSEA. The ends lost 7 bases at V and 4 bases at J; junction bases unmatched: 5. CDR3 length: 13 residues. TCRdb called the reads again in MiXCR, with one record for every CDR3 protein. The table records about 62,000 distinct CDR3 sequences, approximately 60% of them present only once. Material for sequencing was cultured non-Tr1 T cells, either the whole culture or a sorted T cell fraction (not recorded which). This clonotype originated in a human donor in good health. This chain links TRBV29-1 with TRBJ1-3; 9 nucleotides line up with TRBD1. The CDR3 bases are TGCAGCGGCGGACAGGGGAGGGGAAACACCATATATTTT. It is translated as CSGGQGRGNTIYF.